This T cell receptor beta chain appears in the sequencing data of a study of CD8 T cells in Susac syndrome. TCR beta sequencing was performed on blood CD8+ and CD4+ T cells. When the RNA was reverse transcribed, random hexamers were used with an input of roughly 0.45 to 1 ug. The amplification used immunoSEQ multiplex PCR on TCR beta CDR3; it spanned 54 Vbeta and 13 Jbeta. In TCRdb, the immunoSEQ multiplex PCR reads were re-called with MiXCR into one record per CDR3 protein. The profile shows approximately 160,000 distinct CDR3 sequences, about 94% of them singletons. The CDR3 covers 11 residues. The germline V and J ends were trimmed by 6 bases and 7 bases, with 13 bases remaining between them. CDR1 DFQATT and CDR2 SNEGSKA come from the germline V gene (reference sequence).

The receptor was derived from a human donor in good health. The sample comprised CD4+ T cells from PBMCs. The J gene is TRBJ2-7, the V gene TRBV20-1; no clear D gene. The CDR3 DNA sequence: TGCAGTGCCGCCCCCCACAGAGAGCAGTACTTC. Amino acid sequence: CSAAPHREQYF.